The entry below gives a single TCR beta chain sequence along with its context. Its specificity is unknown. This specimen belongs to a study of T cell repertoires in cytomegalovirus infection. The CDR3 extends over 15 amino acids. Looked up from germline, CDR1 is ENHRY and CDR2 is SYGVKD. Trimming pared 7 bases from V and 1 base from J, leaving 15 bases between. Study results and caveats: Across the ex vivo response, the dominant clonotypes were HLA-C-restricted CMV-specific TCR beta clonotypes.

TCRdb re-called the reads through MiXCR, storing one row per CDR3 protein. The sample contains some 920,000 distinct CDR3 sequences, around 31% of which appear only once. V is TRBV10-3 and J is TRBJ2-3; D perhaps matches TRBD2 (5 bases). This sequence originates from a human donor in good health (CMV status not recorded). Some clones in this sample may be carry-over from other donors' samples. This specimen consisted of cultured CD8+ T cells from PBMCs, obtained from culture after CMV antigen stimulation. The CDR3 here is CAINGRDPGTDTQYF. The CDR3 DNA is TGTGCCATCAATGGGAGAGACCCTGGCACAGATACGCAGTATTTT.